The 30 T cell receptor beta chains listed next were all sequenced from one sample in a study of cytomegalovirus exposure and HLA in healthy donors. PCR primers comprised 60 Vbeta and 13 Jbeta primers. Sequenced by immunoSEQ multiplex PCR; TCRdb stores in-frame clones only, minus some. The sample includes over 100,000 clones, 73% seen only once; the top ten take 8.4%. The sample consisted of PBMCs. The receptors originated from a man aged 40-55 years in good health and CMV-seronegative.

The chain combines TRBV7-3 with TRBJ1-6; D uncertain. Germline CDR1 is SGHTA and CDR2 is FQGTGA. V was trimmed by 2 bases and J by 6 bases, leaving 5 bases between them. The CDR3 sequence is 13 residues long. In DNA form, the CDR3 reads TGTGCCAGCAGCTTAGGGCTTAATTCACCCCTCCACTTT. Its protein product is CASSLGLNSPLHF.

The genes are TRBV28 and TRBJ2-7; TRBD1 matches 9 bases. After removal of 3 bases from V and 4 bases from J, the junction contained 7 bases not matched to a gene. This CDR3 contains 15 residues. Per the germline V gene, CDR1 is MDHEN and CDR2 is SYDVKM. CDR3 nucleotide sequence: TGTGCCAGCAGTTTCCTGGGACAGGGAAAGTACGAGCAGTACTTC. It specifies CASSFLGQGKYEQYF.

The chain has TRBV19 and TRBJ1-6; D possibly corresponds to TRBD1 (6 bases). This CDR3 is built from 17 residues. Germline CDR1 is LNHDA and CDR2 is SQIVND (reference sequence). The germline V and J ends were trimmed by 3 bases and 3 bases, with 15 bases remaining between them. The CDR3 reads CASSIISGDNYNSPLHF. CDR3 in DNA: TGTGCCAGTAGTATCATATCAGGGGACAACTATAATTCACCCCTCCACTTT.

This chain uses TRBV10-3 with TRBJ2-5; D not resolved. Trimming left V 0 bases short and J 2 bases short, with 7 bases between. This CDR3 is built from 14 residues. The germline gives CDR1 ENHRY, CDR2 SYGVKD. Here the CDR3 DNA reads TGTGCCATCAGTGAGTCCCCAGGACAAGAGACCCAGTACTTC. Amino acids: CAISESPGQETQYF.

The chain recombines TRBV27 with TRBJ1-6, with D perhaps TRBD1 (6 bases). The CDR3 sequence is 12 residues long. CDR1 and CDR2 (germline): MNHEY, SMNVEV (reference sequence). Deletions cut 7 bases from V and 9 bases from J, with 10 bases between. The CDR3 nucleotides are TGTGCCAGCATGGGGGGGCTTTCACCCCTCCACTTT. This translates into CASMGGLSPLHF.

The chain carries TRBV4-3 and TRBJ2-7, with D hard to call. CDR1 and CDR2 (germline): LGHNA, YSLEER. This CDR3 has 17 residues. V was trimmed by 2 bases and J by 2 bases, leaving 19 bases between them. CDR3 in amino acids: CASSQFLSGEIAYEQYF. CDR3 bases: TGCGCCAGCAGCCAATTCCTATCGGGTGAAATCGCCTACGAGCAGTACTTC.

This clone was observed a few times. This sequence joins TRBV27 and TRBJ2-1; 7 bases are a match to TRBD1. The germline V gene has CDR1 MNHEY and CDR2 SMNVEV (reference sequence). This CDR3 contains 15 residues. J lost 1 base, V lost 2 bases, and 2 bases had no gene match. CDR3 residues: CASSLVRGSYNEQFF. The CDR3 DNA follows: TGTGCCAGCAGTTTAGTCAGGGGGTCCTACAATGAGCAGTTCTTC.

CDR3 amino acids: CASSFDRGKETQYF. For the CDR3, the DNA is TGTGCCAGCAGCTTTGACAGGGGTAAAGAGACCCAGTACTTC. The chain carries TRBV7-2 and TRBJ2-5, with 8 nucleotides matching TRBD1. The CDR3 length is 14 residues. With V trimmed by 3 bases and J by 3 bases, 3 bases remained unmatched. The germline V gene encodes CDR1 SGHTA and CDR2 FQGNSA.

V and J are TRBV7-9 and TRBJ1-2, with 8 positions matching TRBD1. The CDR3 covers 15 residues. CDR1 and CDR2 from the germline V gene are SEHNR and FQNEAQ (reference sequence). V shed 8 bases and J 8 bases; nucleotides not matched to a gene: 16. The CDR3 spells CASPSILGTGGGYTF. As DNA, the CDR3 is TGTGCCAGCCCCTCGATTCTGGGGACAGGTGGCGGCTACACCTTC.

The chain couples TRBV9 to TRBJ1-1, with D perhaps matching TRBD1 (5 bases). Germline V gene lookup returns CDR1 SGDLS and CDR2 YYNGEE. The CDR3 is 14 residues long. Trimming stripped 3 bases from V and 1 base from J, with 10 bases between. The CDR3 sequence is CASSGGGTNTEAFF. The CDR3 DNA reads TGTGCCAGCAGCGGAGGCGGGACGAACACTGAAGCTTTCTTT.

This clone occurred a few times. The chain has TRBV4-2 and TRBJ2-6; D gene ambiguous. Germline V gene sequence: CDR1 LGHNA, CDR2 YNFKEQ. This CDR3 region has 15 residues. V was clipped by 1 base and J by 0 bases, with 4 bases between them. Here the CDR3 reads CASSQALSGANVLTF. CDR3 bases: TGTGCCAGCAGCCAAGCCCTCTCTGGGGCCAACGTCCTGACTTTC.

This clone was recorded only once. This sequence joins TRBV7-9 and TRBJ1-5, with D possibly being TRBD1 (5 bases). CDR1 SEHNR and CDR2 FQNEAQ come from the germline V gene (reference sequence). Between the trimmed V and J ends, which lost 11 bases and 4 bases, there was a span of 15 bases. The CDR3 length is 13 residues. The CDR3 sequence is CAGAGQGNQPQHF. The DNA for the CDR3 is TGTGCCGGGGCCGGGCAGGGAAATCAGCCCCAGCATTTT.

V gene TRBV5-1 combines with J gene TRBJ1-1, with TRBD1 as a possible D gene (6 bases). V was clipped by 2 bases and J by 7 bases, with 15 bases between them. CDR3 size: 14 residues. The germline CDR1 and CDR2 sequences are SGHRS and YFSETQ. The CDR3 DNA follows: TGCGCCAGCAGCTTTAACGGGGGGCAAGGTGAAGCTTTCTTT. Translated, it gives CASSFNGGQGEAFF.

As DNA, the CDR3 is TGTGCCAGTAGTACGCAGGGATCTTTCAATCAGCCCCAGCATTTT. Its protein is CASSTQGSFNQPQHF. The chain combines TRBV19 with TRBJ1-5; TRBD1 is a possible D gene (5 bases). This CDR3 is built from 15 residues. Germline V lookup: CDR1 LNHDA, CDR2 SQIVND (reference sequence). V was trimmed by 4 bases and J by 3 bases, leaving 13 bases between them.

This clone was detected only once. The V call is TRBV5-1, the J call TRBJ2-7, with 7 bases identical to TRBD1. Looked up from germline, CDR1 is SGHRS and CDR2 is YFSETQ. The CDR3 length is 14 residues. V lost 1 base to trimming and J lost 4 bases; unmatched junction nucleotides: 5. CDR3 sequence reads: CASSLRGGEYEQYF. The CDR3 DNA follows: TGCGCCAGCAGCTTGAGAGGGGGCGAGTACGAGCAGTACTTC. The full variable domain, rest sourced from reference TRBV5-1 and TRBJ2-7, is KAGVTQTPRYLIKTRGQQVTLSCSPISGHRSVSWYQQTPGQGLQFLFEYFSETQRNKGNFPGRFSGRQFSNSRSEMNVSTLELGDSALYLCASSLRGGEYEQYFGPGTRLTVT.

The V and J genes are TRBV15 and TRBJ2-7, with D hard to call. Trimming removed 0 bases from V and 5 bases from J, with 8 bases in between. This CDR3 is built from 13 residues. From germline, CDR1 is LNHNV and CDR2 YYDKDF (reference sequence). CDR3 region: CATSRDSLNEQYF. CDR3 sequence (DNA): TGTGCCACCAGCAGAGATAGTCTAAACGAGCAGTACTTC.

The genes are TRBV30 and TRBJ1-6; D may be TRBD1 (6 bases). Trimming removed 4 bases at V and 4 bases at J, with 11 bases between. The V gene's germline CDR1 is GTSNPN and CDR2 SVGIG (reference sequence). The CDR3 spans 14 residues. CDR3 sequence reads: CAWNEDSYNSPLHF. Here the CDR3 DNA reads TGTGCCTGGAACGAGGACAGTTATAATTCACCCCTCCACTTT.

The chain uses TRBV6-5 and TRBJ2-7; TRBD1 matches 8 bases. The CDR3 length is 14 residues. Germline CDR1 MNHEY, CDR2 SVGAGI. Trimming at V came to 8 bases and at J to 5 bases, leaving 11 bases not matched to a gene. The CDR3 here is CASGLTGAMDEQYF. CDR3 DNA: TGTGCCAGCGGATTGACAGGGGCCATGGACGAGCAGTACTTC.

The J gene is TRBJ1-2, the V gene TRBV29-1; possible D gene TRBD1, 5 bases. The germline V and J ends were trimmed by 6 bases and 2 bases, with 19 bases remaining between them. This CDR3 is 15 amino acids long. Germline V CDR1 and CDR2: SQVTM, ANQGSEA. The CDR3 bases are TGCAGCGTCCCGTGGGGCAGCGTCACCAACTATGGCTACACCTTC. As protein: CSVPWGSVTNYGYTF.

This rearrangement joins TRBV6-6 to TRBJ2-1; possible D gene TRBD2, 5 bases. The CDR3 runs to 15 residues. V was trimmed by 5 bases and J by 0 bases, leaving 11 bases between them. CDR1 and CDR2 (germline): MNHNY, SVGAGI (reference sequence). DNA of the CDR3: TGTGCCAGCAGTCGGACTTTAAGCTCCTACAATGAGCAGTTCTTC. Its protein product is CASSRTLSSYNEQFF.

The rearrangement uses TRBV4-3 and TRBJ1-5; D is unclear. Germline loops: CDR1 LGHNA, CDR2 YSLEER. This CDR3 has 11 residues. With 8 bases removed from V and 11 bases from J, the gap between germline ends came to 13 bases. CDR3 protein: CASGDNSAQHF. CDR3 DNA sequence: TGCGCCAGCGGTGATAACTCGGCCCAGCATTTT.

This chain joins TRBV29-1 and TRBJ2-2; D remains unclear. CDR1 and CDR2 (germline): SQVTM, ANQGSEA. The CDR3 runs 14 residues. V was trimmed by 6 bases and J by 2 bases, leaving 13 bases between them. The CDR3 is CSVQQQINTGELFF. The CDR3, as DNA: TGCAGCGTACAACAACAAATAAACACCGGGGAGCTGTTTTTT.

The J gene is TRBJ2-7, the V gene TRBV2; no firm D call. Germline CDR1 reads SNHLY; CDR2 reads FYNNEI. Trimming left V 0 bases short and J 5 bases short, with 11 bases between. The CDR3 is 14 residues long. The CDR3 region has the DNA TGTGCCAGCAGTGAAGCGGGCAGTATTGACGAGCAGTACTTC. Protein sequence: CASSEAGSIDEQYF.

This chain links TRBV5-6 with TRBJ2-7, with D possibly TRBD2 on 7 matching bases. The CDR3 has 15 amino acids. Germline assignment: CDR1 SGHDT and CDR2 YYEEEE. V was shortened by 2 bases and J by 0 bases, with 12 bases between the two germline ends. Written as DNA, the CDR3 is TGTGCCAGCAGCTTACCGGCGGGGGCCTCCTACGAGCAGTACTTC. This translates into CASSLPAGASYEQYF.

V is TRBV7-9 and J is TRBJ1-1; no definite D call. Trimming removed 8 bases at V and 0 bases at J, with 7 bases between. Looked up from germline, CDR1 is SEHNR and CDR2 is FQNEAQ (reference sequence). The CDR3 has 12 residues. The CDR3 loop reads CASGSVNTEAFF. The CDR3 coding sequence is TGTGCCAGCGGTTCAGTGAACACTGAAGCTTTCTTT.

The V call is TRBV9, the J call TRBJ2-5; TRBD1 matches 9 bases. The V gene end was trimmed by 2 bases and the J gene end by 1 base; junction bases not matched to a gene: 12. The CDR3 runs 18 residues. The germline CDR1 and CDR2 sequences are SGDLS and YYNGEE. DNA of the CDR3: TGTGCCAGCAGCGTGGGAAGAGCCGGGACAGGGAGCCAAGAGACCCAGTACTTC. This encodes CASSVGRAGTGSQETQYF.

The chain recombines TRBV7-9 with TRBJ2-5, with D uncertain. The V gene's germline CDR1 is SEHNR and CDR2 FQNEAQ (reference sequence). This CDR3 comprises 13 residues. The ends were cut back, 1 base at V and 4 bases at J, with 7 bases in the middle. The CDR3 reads CASSLGGGETQYF. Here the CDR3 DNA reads TGTGCCAGCAGCTTAGGCGGTGGAGAGACCCAGTACTTC.

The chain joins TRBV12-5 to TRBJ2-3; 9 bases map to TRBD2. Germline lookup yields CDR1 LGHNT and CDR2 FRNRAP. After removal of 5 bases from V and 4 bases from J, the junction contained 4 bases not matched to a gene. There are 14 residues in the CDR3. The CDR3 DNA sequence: TGTGCTAGTGGTGCGGGGGGGCCTTCAGATACGCAGTATTTT. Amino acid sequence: CASGAGGPSDTQYF.

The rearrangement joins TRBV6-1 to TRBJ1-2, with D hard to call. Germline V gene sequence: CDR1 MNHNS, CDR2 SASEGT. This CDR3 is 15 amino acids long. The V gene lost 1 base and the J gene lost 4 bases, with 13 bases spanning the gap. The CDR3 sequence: CASSEGWAESYGYTF. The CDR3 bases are TGTGCCAGCAGTGAAGGCTGGGCAGAGAGCTATGGCTACACCTTC.

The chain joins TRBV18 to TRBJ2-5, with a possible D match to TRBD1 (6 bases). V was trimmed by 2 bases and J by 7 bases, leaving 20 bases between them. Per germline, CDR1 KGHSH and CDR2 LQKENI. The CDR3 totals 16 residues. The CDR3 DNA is TGTGCCAGCTCACCAACAGGGTTCGGGGAACGAAGGACCCAGTACTTC. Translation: CASSPTGFGERRTQYF.